Listed below are T cell receptor beta chains from one sample, sequenced in a study of neoadjuvant nivolumab and ipilimumab in lung cancer. Generated by immunoSEQ multiplex PCR, the TCRdb table keeps only in-frame clones and is missing some. The table records 25,000 to 30,000 clones, around 80% of them present only once. Sample: peripheral blood, taken before neoadjuvant nivolumab, alone or with ipilimumab. The receptors were gathered from an adult with non-small cell lung cancer. Both conserved end residues are part of each CDR3. Fields, in order: D gene, J gene, clone size, V gene, CDR3 protein, CDR3 DNA. A D gene is named only where the DNA matches it firmly. Part of the rows lack a size; the others show once, few, many or a class for expanded clones.

.	TRBJ2-5	.	TRBV5-6	CASSFTAQETQYF	TGTGCCAGCAGCTTCACAGCCCAAGAGACCCAGTACTTC
TRBD1	TRBJ1-4	.	TRBV5-1	CASSGDRDATNEKLFF	TGCGCCAGCAGCGGGGACAGGGACGCAACTAATGAAAAACTGTTTTTT
TRBD2	TRBJ2-7	.	TRBV2	CASSSSGVLYEQYF	TGTGCCAGCAGTTCTAGCGGCGTGCTCTACGAGCAGTACTTC
.	TRBJ1-2	.	TRBV18	CASSPSQGQSFYGYTF	TGTGCCAGCTCACCTTCCCAAGGACAGTCTTTCTATGGCTACACCTTC
.	TRBJ2-3	once	TRBV7-8	CASSPLDTQYF	TGTGCCAGCAGCCCCCTAGATACGCAGTATTTT
.	TRBJ2-7	.	TRBV16	CASSQFPGVEQYF	TGTGCCAGCAGCCAATTTCCGGGGGTCGAGCAGTACTTC
.	TRBJ1-5	.	TRBV19	CASGRALSNQPQHF	TGTGCCAGTGGGCGGGCCTTATCTAATCAGCCCCAGCATTTT
TRBD1	TRBJ2-7	.	TRBV5-8	CASSLRGTGGREQYF	TGTGCCAGCAGCTTGCGCGGGACAGGGGGCCGCGAGCAGTACTTC
TRBD1	TRBJ2-7	.	TRBV6-5	CASSSWTGDKGEQYF	TGTGCCAGCAGTTCCTGGACAGGGGACAAGGGAGAGCAGTACTTC
.	TRBJ1-6	.	TRBV7-2	CASTLGVGGSNSPLHF	TGTGCCAGCACCTTAGGGGTGGGGGGATCTAATTCACCCCTCCACTTT
TRBD1	TRBJ2-3	once	TRBV9	CASSIGQGAQYF	TGTGCCAGCAGCATAGGACAGGGAGCACAGTATTTT
.	TRBJ2-2	.	TRBV9	CASSVQGHTGELFF	TGTGCCAGCAGCGTTCAGGGTCACACCGGGGAGCTGTTTTTT
.	TRBJ1-6	.	TRBV18	CASSPTPRDVSPLHF	TGTGCCAGCTCACCGACCCCACGGGATGTTTCACCCCTCCACTTT
TRBD2	TRBJ2-1	.	TRBV5-1	CASRQGVAGGNEQFF	TGCGCCAGCCGCCAGGGGGTAGCGGGGGGGAATGAGCAGTTCTTC
.	TRBJ2-3	.	TRBV4-3	CASSQAYADTQYF	TGCGCCAGCAGCCAAGCTTACGCAGATACGCAGTATTTT
.	TRBJ1-5	.	TRBV7-9	CASSRDNQPQHF	TGTGCCAGCTCACGGGACAATCAGCCCCAGCATTTT
.	TRBJ1-2	.	TRBV19	CASSTGTRYTF	TGTGCCAGTAGTACCGGGACTCGCTACACCTTC
.	TRBJ2-7	.	TRBV25-1	CASRGGPYEQYF	TGTGCCTCGAGGGGGGGACCCTACGAGCAGTACTTC
.	TRBJ2-5	once	TRBV6-5	CASSWSGSETQYF	TGTGCCAGCAGTTGGTCGGGGTCTGAGACCCAGTACTTC
TRBD1	TRBJ2-3	.	TRBV27	CASSQRQGWGTDTQYF	TGTGCCAGCAGTCAACGACAGGGGTGGGGCACAGATACGCAGTATTTT
.	TRBJ2-7	.	TRBV19	CASSSRTISSEQYF	TGTGCCAGTAGTTCAAGGACAATTTCGAGCGAGCAGTACTTC
.	TRBJ1-1	.	TRBV10-3	CAISPSERRTEAFF	TGTGCCATCAGTCCGTCAGAACGGCGAACTGAAGCTTTCTTT
.	TRBJ2-3	.	TRBV6-6	CASGGATDTQYF	TGTGCCAGCGGGGGGGCCACAGATACGCAGTATTTT
TRBD1	TRBJ2-5	few	TRBV2	CASRGQGAVETQYF	TGTGCCAGCAGGGGACAGGGGGCTGTCGAGACCCAGTACTTC
TRBD1	TRBJ2-3	.	TRBV7-3	CASSLRQGSFDTQYF	TGTGCCAGCAGCCTCCGACAGGGAAGTTTTGATACGCAGTATTTT
TRBD1	TRBJ1-1	.	TRBV18	CASYRNRGDTEAFF	TGTGCCAGCTACCGCAACAGGGGTGACACTGAAGCTTTCTTT
TRBD1	TRBJ2-2	.	TRBV4-1	CASSQDGQGAYGELFF	TGCGCCAGCAGCCAAGACGGACAGGGGGCGTACGGGGAGCTGTTTTTT
.	TRBJ2-2	.	TRBV5-4	CASSPRQEANTGELFF	TGTGCCAGCAGCCCCCGACAGGAAGCGAACACCGGGGAGCTGTTTTTT
.	TRBJ1-2	.	TRBV14	CASSQGRGNRVRSGYTF	TGTGCCAGCAGCCAAGGAAGGGGGAACAGGGTCAGGAGCGGCTACACCTTC
.	TRBJ1-6	.	TRBV2	CASSEQQPGNSPLHF	TGTGCCAGCAGTGAACAGCAGCCGGGGAATTCACCCCTCCACTTT
.	TRBJ2-7	.	TRBV10-3	CAIKPGTDSYEQYF	TGTGCCATCAAACCCGGGACGGACTCCTACGAGCAGTACTTC
.	TRBJ2-3	.	TRBV14	CASSQSDTQYF	TGTGCCAGCAGCCAGTCCGATACGCAGTATTTT
.	TRBJ2-3	.	TRBV4-1	CASSQVNLVETDTQYF	TGCGCCAGCAGCCAAGTTAACCTAGTGGAGACAGATACGCAGTATTTT
.	TRBJ1-6	few	TRBV13	CASSLSASPLHF	TGTGCCAGCAGCTTATCGGCTTCACCCCTCCACTTT
TRBD1	TRBJ1-6	.	TRBV28	CASLNWLQGAHNSPLHF	TGTGCCAGCCTAAACTGGCTACAGGGGGCCCATAATTCACCCCTCCACTTT
TRBD1	TRBJ1-1	.	TRBV15	CATSRGTGVDTEAFF	TGTGCCACCAGCAGGGGAACAGGGGTCGACACTGAAGCTTTCTTT
.	TRBJ1-1	.	TRBV7-3	CASSGGPGSEAFF	TGTGCCAGCAGTGGGGGGCCTGGATCGGAAGCTTTCTTT
.	TRBJ2-3	.	TRBV10-3	CAISDQLGLGDTQYF	TGTGCCATCAGTGATCAGTTAGGGCTCGGAGATACGCAGTATTTT
.	TRBJ2-3	once	TRBV7-3	CASSPRTAFTDTQYF	TGTGCCAGCAGCCCGAGGACAGCCTTCACAGATACGCAGTATTTT
.	TRBJ1-1	.	TRBV10-3	CAISEWTQDLNTEAFF	TGTGCCATCAGTGAGTGGACACAGGATTTGAACACTGAAGCTTTCTTT